The rows below give T cell receptor beta chains drawn from one sample of a study of T cell responses to AZD1222 COVID-19 vaccine. Assay: immunoSEQ multiplex PCR; the TCRdb copy retains only in-frame clones and omits some. The repertoire holds approximately 74,000 clones, with 80% to 90% as singletons. The sample in question was peripheral blood, obtained on day 0 of AZD1222 vaccination. Receptors were obtained from an adult in good health. The CDR3 runs from the conserved cysteine through the conserved F or W. The D gene is left open where the match is weak. The size entry is marked missing in some rows and otherwise reads once, few, many or a size class.

length	D	V	size	J	CDR3	DNA
12	.	TRBV30	.	TRBJ2-1	CAWTLKWNEQFF	TGTGCCTGGACGTTGAAGTGGAATGAGCAGTTCTTC
13	.	TRBV25-1	.	TRBJ2-7	CAARKAGRYEQYF	TGTGCCGCCAGAAAGGCAGGGAGGTACGAGCAGTACTTC
12	.	TRBV28	.	TRBJ1-2	CASSGRDYGYTF	TGTGCCAGCAGTGGACGGGACTATGGCTACACCTTC
14	.	TRBV9	.	TRBJ1-2	CASSVVVGGNGYTF	TGTGCCAGCAGCGTAGTAGTAGGGGGTAATGGCTACACCTTC
13	.	TRBV7-2	.	TRBJ2-1	CASSLGPNNEQFF	TGTGCCAGCAGCTTAGGCCCTAACAATGAGCAGTTCTTC
13	.	TRBV11-3	few	TRBJ2-3	CASSLGGTDTQYF	TGTGCCAGCAGCCTCGGCGGCACAGATACGCAGTATTTT
15	.	TRBV7-9	.	TRBJ2-7	CASSYNGLLSYEQYF	TGTGCCAGCAGCTATAACGGACTGCTCTCCTACGAGCAGTACTTC
16	.	TRBV6-5	.	TRBJ1-3	CASSYGSQGSGNTIYF	TGTGCCAGCAGTTACGGGAGTCAGGGCTCTGGAAACACCATATATTTT
12	.	TRBV25-1	.	TRBJ2-5	CASSSAGETQYF	TGTGCCAGCAGTAGCGCCGGGGAGACCCAGTACTTC
16	.	TRBV28	.	TRBJ1-4	CASTTRHDEEDEKLFF	TGTGCCAGCACCACAAGACACGATGAGGAAGATGAAAAACTGTTTTTT
13	.	TRBV27	few	TRBJ1-3	CASTQGSGNTIYF	TGTGCCAGCACCCAGGGCTCTGGAAACACCATATATTTT
16	TRBD2	TRBV18	.	TRBJ2-5	CASSPGFPSGQETQYF	TGTGCCAGCTCACCCGGTTTTCCTAGCGGACAAGAGACCCAGTACTTC
14	.	TRBV19	.	TRBJ2-1	CASSPQRAYNEQFF	TGTGCCAGTAGTCCCCAGCGGGCTTACAATGAGCAGTTCTTC
13	.	TRBV18	.	TRBJ1-4	CASSPRGDEKLFF	TGTGCCAGCTCCCCGAGGGGAGACGAAAAACTGTTTTTT
15	TRBD1	TRBV10-3	.	TRBJ1-1	CAISEVQGVNTEAFF	TGTGCCATCAGTGAGGTACAGGGGGTGAACACTGAAGCTTTCTTT
14	TRBD1	TRBV28	.	TRBJ1-6	CASTPDRVRSPLHF	TGTGCCAGCACCCCGGACAGGGTTCGATCACCCCTCCACTTT
15	.	TRBV5-8	.	TRBJ1-4	CASSIGREANEKLFF	TGTGCCAGCAGCATAGGCAGGGAGGCTAATGAAAAACTGTTTTTT
14	.	TRBV7-2	once	TRBJ1-5	CASSLRGGAEPQHF	TGTGCCAGCAGCCTGAGGGGGGGCGCGGAGCCCCAGCATTTT
14	.	TRBV10-3	.	TRBJ1-1	CAIRGDKTNTEAFF	TGTGCCATCAGAGGGGACAAGACAAACACTGAAGCTTTCTTT
14	.	TRBV3-1/TRBV3-2	.	TRBJ1-1	CASSQDTGHREAFF	TGTGCCAGCAGCCAAGATACCGGGCATAGGGAAGCTTTCTTT
15	TRBD2	TRBV27	.	TRBJ2-3	CASSGLAGGTDTQYF	TGTGCCAGCAGCGGACTAGCGGGAGGAACAGATACGCAGTATTTT
15	.	TRBV3-1/TRBV3-2	.	TRBJ1-5	CASSQDGQGRQPQHF	TGTGCCAGCAGCCAAGATGGGCAGGGGCGTCAGCCCCAGCATTTT
13	.	TRBV30	.	TRBJ2-5	CAWSVSRDETQYF	TGTGCCTGGAGTGTATCAAGGGATGAGACCCAGTACTTC
14	.	TRBV5-6	.	TRBJ1-5	CASSLGTTGQPQHF	TGTGCCAGCAGCTTGGGGACGACGGGCCAGCCCCAGCATTTT
12	.	TRBV29-1	.	TRBJ1-1	CSVEDGYTEAFF	TGCAGCGTTGAGGATGGTTACACTGAAGCTTTCTTT
16	TRBD2	TRBV28	.	TRBJ2-5	CASSFGTSGRLETQYF	TGTGCCAGCAGTTTCGGGACTAGCGGGAGGCTTGAGACCCAGTACTTC
16	.	TRBV28	.	TRBJ1-1	CASSLPPPGVRLEAFF	TGTGCCAGCAGTTTACCTCCCCCAGGGGTCCGGTTGGAAGCTTTCTTT
16	.	TRBV4-3	.	TRBJ1-6	CASSQEIRDPFVALHF	TGCGCCAGCAGCCAAGAGATCAGGGACCCCTTTGTGGCCCTCCACTTT
13	.	TRBV4-3	once	TRBJ2-6	CASSQQSTNVLTF	TGCGCCAGCAGCCAGCAGTCGACCAACGTCCTGACTTTC
15	TRBD1	TRBV28	.	TRBJ2-2	CASSPTGGNTGELFF	TGTGCCAGCAGTCCTACAGGGGGGAACACCGGGGAGCTGTTTTTT
18	TRBD2	TRBV4-1	.	TRBJ2-5	CASSQGLAGDPRQETQYF	TGCGCCAGCAGCCAAGGACTAGCGGGGGACCCCCGCCAAGAGACCCAGTACTTC
13	.	TRBV2	.	TRBJ1-3	CASVGVSGNTIYF	TGTGCCAGCGTGGGCGTCTCTGGAAACACCATATATTTT
12	.	TRBV19	.	TRBJ1-5	CASNRVNQPQHF	TGTGCCAGTAATAGGGTCAATCAGCCCCAGCATTTT
17	.	TRBV27	once	TRBJ2-3	CASSTQIVGGGADTQYF	TGTGCCAGCAGTACCCAAATAGTGGGGGGTGGGGCAGATACGCAGTATTTT
15	.	TRBV7-3	.	TRBJ2-2	CASSFGGGDTGELFF	TGTGCCAGCAGCTTCGGAGGCGGGGACACCGGGGAGCTGTTTTTT
14	.	TRBV19	once	TRBJ1-2	CASSPLGGYYGYTF	TGTGCCAGTAGCCCTTTGGGGGGCTACTATGGCTACACCTTC
15	.	TRBV6-5	.	TRBJ2-2	CASSAFGPNTGELFF	TGTGCCAGCAGCGCGTTTGGGCCGAACACCGGGGAGCTGTTTTTT
16	.	TRBV25-1	.	TRBJ2-1	CASSGDRRRGDNEQFF	TGTGCCAGCAGTGGGGACAGGCGTCGGGGGGACAATGAGCAGTTCTTC
16	.	TRBV2	.	TRBJ2-7	CASSEAPGRGNYEQYF	TGTGCCAGCAGTGAAGCTCCGGGCAGGGGAAACTACGAGCAGTACTTC
11	.	TRBV3-1/TRBV3-2	.	TRBJ2-7	CASSQDYEQYF	TGTGCCAGCAGCCAAGACTACGAGCAGTACTTC
13	.	TRBV28	.	TRBJ2-7	CASREGRHHEQYF	TGTGCCAGCAGGGAAGGGAGACATCACGAGCAGTACTTC
14	.	TRBV5-4	.	TRBJ2-3	CASSPPSRSDTQYF	TGTGCCAGCAGCCCCCCCAGCAGATCAGATACGCAGTATTTT
15	TRBD1	TRBV30	.	TRBJ2-7	CAWDKGDRTSYEQYF	TGTGCCTGGGACAAAGGGGACAGAACTTCCTACGAGCAGTACTTC
17	TRBD2	TRBV3-1/TRBV3-2	.	TRBJ2-1	CASSQGIRGRGGNEQFF	TGTGCCAGCAGCCAAGGAATCCGCGGGAGAGGCGGCAATGAGCAGTTCTTC
14	.	TRBV30	.	TRBJ2-5	CAWSVLGNQETQYF	TGTGCCTGGAGTGTACTGGGAAACCAAGAGACCCAGTACTTC
14	TRBD1	TRBV6-1	.	TRBJ1-2	CASSDHTGATGYTF	TGTGCCAGCAGTGACCACACAGGGGCGACGGGCTACACCTTC